This TCR beta chain is from a study of cytomegalovirus exposure and HLA in healthy donors. Overall study findings and caveats: The study labeled 170 or so TCR beta chains cytomegalovirus-associated. Analyzed later, most CMV-associated TCR beta chains appeared HLA-restricted. In a later analysis, an Asian-associated ancestry cluster reportedly showed fewer N-insertions than the approximately 610-donor mean.

J gave up 7 bases and V 5 bases, and 11 bases lay outside the gene matches. CDR3 length: 15 amino acids. Germline values: CDR1 SEHNR, CDR2 FQNEAQ (reference sequence). PCR employed 60 Vbeta and 13 Jbeta primers. The protocol was immunoSEQ multiplex PCR, while the TCRdb copy is restricted to in-frame clones and leaves out a portion. The sample has 130,000 to 150,000 clones, 65% to 90% seen once. This clone was counted between two and nine times. Its specificity is not known. The sequence was collected from a woman aged 25 to 39 in good health and CMV-seronegative. Sequenced sample: PBMCs. V usage is TRBV7-9 and J usage is TRBJ1-3, with TRBD1 matching over 7 bases. CDR3 loop: CASSPYRGGKNTIYF. For the CDR3, the DNA is TGTGCCAGCAGCCCATACAGGGGAGGAAAGAACACCATATATTTT.